The clone carrying this T cell receptor beta chain was recorded only once. The record originates from a study of blood T cell repertoires in COVID-19. Libraries were prepared by immunoSEQ multiplex PCR; TCRdb keeps only in-frame clonotypes and omits some of them. Among around 300,000 clones listed, about 89% were seen once. The ends lost 5 bases at V and 4 bases at J; junction bases unmatched: 8. Per the germline V gene, CDR1 is LNHDA and CDR2 is SQIVND (reference sequence). The CDR3 is made up of 15 amino acids. The sequenced material came from PBMCs or T cells enriched from blood (not recorded which). This chain connects TRBV19 to TRBJ1-1; 9 nucleotides match TRBD1. The clonotype was recovered from a woman between 35 and 50 years old who had recovered from COVID-19. The CDR3 nucleotides are TGTGCCAGTAGTTCTTTACAGGGGGCAGGCACTGAAGCTTTCTTT. Protein: CASSSLQGAGTEAFF.